This T cell receptor (beta chain) was captured in a study of CD8+CD57+ T cells in acquired aplastic anemia. Patients sequenced had flow cytometry evidence of CD8+CD57+ cell expansion. The J segment lost 7 bases and the V segment lost 7 bases, leaving 11 bases of the junction unmatched. CDR1 and CDR2 from the germline V gene are MNHNS and SASEGT. This CDR3 has 15 amino acids. The template for TCR beta VDJ and CDR3 sequence profiling was genomic DNA. TCRdb called the reads again in MiXCR, with one record for every CDR3 protein. The data show hundreds of thousands of distinct CDR3 sequences, roughly 50% seen once.

This chain uses TRBV6-1 with TRBJ1-4, with 8 bases fitting TRBD1. The receptor's source is a human donor with aplastic anemia. The sequenced sample consisted of sorted CD4+, CD8+, or CD8+CD57+ T cells (not recorded which) from PBMCs. The CDR3 bases are TGTGCCAGCATTCAAGGACAGGGCCGGAGTGAAAAACTGTTTTTT. The encoded protein is CASIQGQGRSEKLFF.